One sample yielded the 3 T cell receptor beta chains listed below, sequenced in a study of T cells in Graves' hyperthyroidism and ophthalmopathy. Amplified TCR beta CDR3 regions derived from RNA transcripts. During a first-round RT-PCR of the TCR CDR3, the HTBI primer set was used. MiXCR was run by TCRdb on the multiplex PCR reads, yielding one entry per CDR3 protein. The profile shows roughly 640,000 distinct CDR3 sequences, around 15% of them singletons. The sample comprised blood. Source of these receptors: a woman in her thirties or forties with Graves' ophthalmopathy.

The V and J genes are TRBV11-3 and TRBJ2-7; 11 positions match TRBD2. Unmatched junction bases numbered 8, after V lost 3 bases and J lost 4 bases. In germline, CDR1 is SGHNT, CDR2 YENEEA. CDR3 length equals 16 residues. CDR3 DNA sequence: TGTGCCAGCAGCTTGGGGGTAGCGGGAGGGCCGTACGAGCAGTACTTC. Translating it yields CASSLGVAGGPYEQYF.

This rearrangement joins TRBV6-1 to TRBJ1-5, with D possibly matching TRBD1 (6 bases). V was trimmed by 7 bases and J by 2 bases, leaving 12 bases between them. Per germline, CDR1 MNHNS and CDR2 SASEGT. The CDR3 loop spans 14 amino acids. The chain's CDR3 is CASNPGAGNQPQHF. The CDR3 DNA follows: TGTGCCAGCAATCCAGGGGCGGGCAATCAGCCCCAGCATTTT.

The gene calls are TRBV9 and TRBJ2-1; D call uncertain. The V gene's germline CDR1 is SGDLS and CDR2 YYNGEE. Trimming shortened V by 4 bases and J by 1 base, and 6 bases separated the two germline ends. This CDR3 region has 13 residues. The CDR3, as DNA: TGTGCCAGCAGCCCGAATTCCTACAATGAGCAGTTCTTC. The encoded protein is CASSPNSYNEQFF.